A single sample is the source of the 28 T cell receptor beta chains below, sequenced in a study of blood T cell repertoires in COVID-19 (dated by TCRdb to 2020 to 2022). Library creation used the immunoSEQ multiplex PCR assay. TCRdb obtained this table from immuneACCESS and retained in-frame rearrangements with V and J assigned. These tables miss some clones; where compared with another copy, unresolved V genes account for less than half of the shortfall, and the remainder is unexplained. This sample holds around 86,000 clones; 87% were observed only once. Clones ranked in the top ten supply 7% to 8% of the sample. What was sequenced was peripheral blood. All receptors come from a human donor with acute or convalescent COVID-19. The donor label of this sample is uncertain.

The rearrangement uses TRBV12-3 or TRBV12-4 and TRBJ2-5; TRBD2 aligns across 8 bases. There are 12 residues in the CDR3. J was trimmed by 5 bases and V by 10 bases; bases with no gene match: 6. CDR3 nucleotides: TGTGCCACTCAACGGGGGGGGGAGACCCAGTACTTC. As protein: CATQRGGETQYF.

This clone occurred a few times. The chain recombines TRBV5-6 with TRBJ1-1, with D possibly TRBD1 on 5 matching bases. V gave up 6 bases and J gave up 0 bases, with 12 bases separating them. The CDR3 extends over 14 amino acids. Looked up from germline, CDR1 is SGHDT and CDR2 is YYEEEE. The CDR3 sequence: CASTLTEMNTEAFF. CDR3 nucleotide sequence: TGTGCCAGCACCCTGACAGAAATGAACACTGAAGCTTTCTTT. The variable domain in full, with the rest retrieved from reference TRBV5-6 and TRBJ1-1, is DAGVTQSPTHLIKTRGQQVTLRCSPKSGHDTVSWYQQALGQGPQFIFQYYEEEERQRGNFPDRFSGHQFPNYSSELNVNALLLGDSALYLCASTLTEMNTEAFFGQGTRLTVV.

This clone was seen a single time. The chain carries TRBV6-7 and TRBJ1-2, with D perhaps TRBD1 (5 bases). TRBV6-7 belongs to the ORF category, with a function that is uncertain. V lost 1 base and J lost 2, with 11 bases in between. The CDR3 is 15 residues long. CDR3 in amino acids: CASSYYDRPNYGYTF. As DNA, the CDR3 is TGTGCCAGCAGTTACTACGACAGACCCAACTATGGCTACACCTTC.

This sequence joins TRBV12-3 or TRBV12-4 and TRBJ1-1; the D gene is possibly TRBD1 (5 bases). V was clipped by 3 bases and J by 11 bases, with 10 bases between them. The CDR3 length is 11 residues. The CDR3 region is CASSLGGRAFF. The CDR3 DNA follows: TGTGCCAGCAGTTTGGGGGGAAGGGCTTTCTTT.

V and J are TRBV15 and TRBJ2-1, with 12 bases identical to TRBD2. The CDR3 extends over 16 amino acids. The germline CDR1 and CDR2 sequences are LNHNV and YYDKDF (reference sequence). After removal of 1 base from V and 7 bases from J, the junction contained 5 bases not matched to a gene. The CDR3 loop is CATSRGASGGENEQFF. The CDR3 nucleotides are TGTGCCACCAGCAGAGGAGCTAGCGGGGGGGAAAATGAGCAGTTCTTC.

The rearrangement links TRBV5-4 to TRBJ1-1; 9 bases agree with TRBD1. CDR3 length: 13 residues. Germline V CDR1 and CDR2: SGHNT, YYREEE (reference sequence). The J segment lost 7 bases and the V segment lost 3 bases, leaving 4 bases of the junction unmatched. The CDR3 here is CASSSGQGDEAFF. The CDR3 region has the DNA TGTGCCAGCAGCTCGGGACAGGGAGATGAAGCTTTCTTT.

This sequence joins TRBV19 and TRBJ1-5; 7 nucleotides line up with TRBD1. The V and J ends lost 7 bases and 3 bases, in that order; junction bases with no gene match: 6. The length of the CDR3 is 14 residues. Germline assignment: CDR1 LNHDA and CDR2 SQIVND (reference sequence). CDR3 residues: CASTQGPNNQPQHF. The CDR3 region has the DNA TGTGCCAGTACACAGGGGCCCAACAATCAGCCCCAGCATTTT.

The chain combines TRBV5-1 with TRBJ1-5; D not resolved. Between the trimmed V and J ends, which lost 0 bases and 5 bases, there was a span of 15 bases. CDR1 and CDR2 from the germline V gene are SGHRS and YFSETQ. The CDR3 has 16 amino acids. In DNA, the CDR3 is TGCGCCAGCAGCTTGGGTGGGGAGCGTATTGATCAGCCCCAGCATTTT. It is translated as CASSLGGERIDQPQHF.

The gene calls are TRBV5-1 and TRBJ1-1; D is unclear. The CDR3 runs 14 residues. Trimming stripped 4 bases from V and 0 bases from J, with 10 bases between. From germline, CDR1 is SGHRS and CDR2 YFSETQ. The CDR3 protein is CASSERPMNTEAFF. Here the CDR3 DNA reads TGCGCCAGCAGCGAGCGGCCGATGAACACTGAAGCTTTCTTT.

J is TRBJ2-7 and V is TRBV5-1, with D perhaps TRBD2 (5 bases). Trimming took 3 bases from V and 0 from J, leaving 10 bases between them. CDR1 and CDR2 from the germline V gene are SGHRS and YFSETQ. The CDR3 is 14 amino acids. The CDR3 is CASSSREASYEQYF. The CDR3 DNA reads TGCGCCAGCAGCTCCCGGGAAGCCTCCTACGAGCAGTACTTC.

About this clone: Within the sample, other DNA sequences also encode this same CDR3. The J gene is TRBJ2-3, the V gene TRBV7-2; no reliable D call. Trimming pared 4 bases from V and 2 bases from J, leaving 4 bases between. Per the germline V gene, CDR1 is SGHTA and CDR2 is FQGNSA. There are 12 residues in the CDR3. In nucleotides, the CDR3 is TGTGCCAGCAGCTCGTCCACAGATACGCAGTATTTT. Translating it yields CASSSSTDTQYF.

This chain links TRBV7-2 with TRBJ2-2, with 7 bases identical to TRBD1. Trimming removed 4 bases from V and 5 bases from J; junction bases left unmatched: 1. CDR1 and CDR2 (germline): SGHTA, FQGNSA. CDR3 length: 13 amino acids. The CDR3 loop reads CASSSQGTGELFF. The CDR3 coding sequence is TGTGCCAGCAGCTCACAGGGGACCGGGGAGCTGTTTTTT.

The chain carries TRBV7-2 and TRBJ2-7, with 9 bases identical to TRBD2. V lost 7 bases and J lost 3; bases outside the gene matches: 13. CDR3 length equals 16 residues. Germline CDR1 SGHTA, CDR2 FQGNSA. CDR3 loop: CASTEGRGGSGYEQYF. Here the CDR3 DNA reads TGTGCCAGCACTGAAGGGCGGGGGGGGTCTGGCTACGAGCAGTACTTC. Full variable domain (outside the CDR3, taken from reference TRBV7-2 and TRBJ2-7): GAGVSQSPSNKVTEKGKDVELRCDPISGHTALYWYRQSLGQGLEFLIYFQGNSAPDKSGLPSDRFSAERTGGSVSTLTIQRTQQEDSAVYLCASTEGRGGSGYEQYFGPGTRLTVT.

The CDR3 DNA reads TGTGCCAGCAGCTTAGGTCGACTACCAGAGACCCAGTACTTC. Its translation is CASSLGRLPETQYF. The chain joins TRBV7-8 to TRBJ2-5, with D perhaps TRBD2 (5 bases). The V and J ends lost 1 base and 4 bases respectively, with 10 bases between them. The CDR3 extends over 14 amino acids. Germline lookup yields CDR1 SGHVS and CDR2 FQNEAQ.

The rearrangement uses TRBV5-1 and TRBJ2-5; TRBD2 matches at 11 bases. The CDR3 is 16 amino acids. Trimming took 0 bases from V and 0 from J; bases not matched to a gene: 1. The germline V gene has CDR1 SGHRS and CDR2 YFSETQ. In nucleotides, the CDR3 is TGCGCCAGCAGCTTGGCTAGCGGGGGGAACCAAGAGACCCAGTACTTC. Translation gives CASSLASGGNQETQYF.

V gene TRBV3-1 (or the pseudogene TRBV3-2) combines with J gene TRBJ1-4; TRBD1 matches 7 bases. The junction had 0 bases not matched to a gene; V was cut back by 0 bases and J by 2 bases. There are 15 residues in the CDR3. Germline CDR1 reads LGHDT; CDR2 reads YNNKEL (reference sequence). CDR3 in DNA: TGTGCCAGCAGCCAAGAGGGACAGACTAATGAAAAACTGTTTTTT. Its translation is CASSQEGQTNEKLFF.

This chain uses TRBV3-1 (or the pseudogene TRBV3-2) with TRBJ2-7; TRBD1 matches at 10 bases. The CDR3 runs to 15 residues. Germline CDR1 and CDR2: LGHDT and YNNKEL (reference sequence). Trimming at V came to 3 bases and at J to 3 bases, leaving 5 bases not matched to a gene. The CDR3 here is CASSHRDRGVYEQYF. The CDR3 nucleotides are TGTGCCAGCAGCCACCGGGACAGGGGTGTCTACGAGCAGTACTTC.

The gene calls are TRBV19 and TRBJ1-5; weak D call: TRBD1 (5 bases). Germline V CDR1 and CDR2: LNHDA, SQIVND (reference sequence). The CDR3 length is 11 residues. Trimming cost V 3 bases and J 11 bases, with 8 bases left between them. The CDR3 sequence: CASSIGDSQHF. The CDR3 DNA reads TGTGCCAGTAGTATCGGGGACTCCCAGCATTTT.

The chain employs TRBV6-5 and TRBJ2-1, with 7 bases that match TRBD2. V lost 4 bases, J lost 9 bases, and 6 bases stayed unmatched. Germline CDR1 is MNHEY and CDR2 is SVGAGI. This CDR3 has 13 residues. Written as DNA, the CDR3 is TGTGCCAGCAGTTCGGGACTACTCGGTGAGCAGTTCTTC. Encoded protein: CASSSGLLGEQFF.

The chain recombines TRBV9 with TRBJ2-1; 7 bases align to TRBD2. Germline values: CDR1 SGDLS, CDR2 YYNGEE. The CDR3 covers 15 residues. The J segment lost 9 bases and the V segment lost 0 bases, leaving 9 bases of the junction unmatched. The CDR3 DNA reads TGTGCCAGCAGCGTAGCCCTGGGATCGGGAGGTGAGCAGTTCTTC. It translates to CASSVALGSGGEQFF.

To note about this clone: This same CDR3 is encoded by further DNA sequences in the sample. The rearrangement uses TRBV5-1 and TRBJ2-6; no clear D. Germline V gene data show CDR1 as SGHRS and CDR2 as YFSETQ. V was cut by 2 bases and J by 0 bases, with 6 bases left in between. This CDR3 has 15 amino acids. CDR3 protein: CASSLWASGANVLTF. CDR3 nucleotide sequence: TGCGCCAGCAGCTTATGGGCCTCTGGGGCCAACGTCCTGACTTTC. The entire variable domain, with the rest obtained from reference TRBV5-1 and TRBJ2-6, is as follows: KAGVTQTPRYLIKTRGQQVTLSCSPISGHRSVSWYQQTPGQGLQFLFEYFSETQRNKGNFPGRFSGRQFSNSRSEMNVSTLELGDSALYLCASSLWASGANVLTFGAGSRLTVL.

This rearrangement joins TRBV15 to TRBJ2-1, with D hard to call. CDR1 and CDR2 from the germline V gene are LNHNV and YYDKDF (reference sequence). This CDR3 has 16 amino acids. V was pared by 0 bases and J by 3 bases, with 12 bases between. The CDR3 DNA sequence: TGTGCCACCAGCAGAGATACAGATACCAACTACAATGAGCAGTTCTTC. This translates into CATSRDTDTNYNEQFF.

The CDR3: CASSLVTVTNYGYTF. The CDR3, as DNA: TGTGCCAGCAGCTTAGTCACAGTGACTAACTATGGCTACACCTTC. V usage is TRBV7-9 and J usage is TRBJ1-2; D unclear. Germline CDR1 is SEHNR and CDR2 is FQNEAQ (reference sequence). This CDR3 has 15 residues. V was clipped by 1 base and J by 0 bases, with 9 bases between them.

This chain connects TRBV5-1 to TRBJ1-2, with D possibly TRBD1 on 5 matching bases. V was cut by 0 bases and J by 7 bases, with 7 bases left in between. The CDR3 extends over 12 amino acids. The germline V gene encodes CDR1 SGHRS and CDR2 YFSETQ. CDR3 in DNA: TGCGCCAGCAGCTTGGTCGGGGGTGGCTACACCTTC. Protein sequence: CASSLVGGGYTF.

The gene calls are TRBV4-1 and TRBJ2-7; D not certain. Germline values: CDR1 MGHRA, CDR2 YSYEKL. The CDR3 runs to 14 residues. V was shortened by 4 bases and J by 0 bases, with 10 bases between the two germline ends. In nucleotides, the CDR3 is TGCGCCAGCAGCCGGCCAGGCGACTCCTACGAGCAGTACTTC. This translates into CASSRPGDSYEQYF.

This clone was seen once. V is TRBV3-1 (or the pseudogene TRBV3-2) and J is TRBJ1-1; D unresolved. CDR3 size: 15 residues. The V and J ends lost 3 bases and 2 bases respectively, with 13 bases between them. Per the germline V gene, CDR1 is LGHDT and CDR2 is YNNKEL (reference sequence). CDR3 in amino acids: CASSQVGAGNTEAFF. The CDR3 bases are TGTGCCAGCAGCCAGGTAGGAGCGGGAAACACTGAAGCTTTCTTT.

The V gene is TRBV4-1, the J gene TRBJ1-5, with 9 bases identical to TRBD1. CDR1 and CDR2 (germline): MGHRA, YSYEKL. The CDR3 is 15 residues long. Trimming took 2 bases from V and 6 from J; bases not matched to a gene: 5. The CDR3 coding sequence is TGCGCCAGCAGCCAATTGGGGACAGGGACTCAGCCCCAGCATTTT. Protein product: CASSQLGTGTQPQHF.

The chain carries TRBV18 and TRBJ2-3, with D possibly matching TRBD2 (6 bases). Germline V gives CDR1 KGHSH, CDR2 LQKENI. Trimming cost V 6 bases and J 6 bases, with 19 bases left between them. The CDR3 is made up of 15 amino acids. CDR3 sequence (DNA): TGTGCCAGCTCTCAAACGCCCCCGGGACTTGATACGCAGTATTTT. It specifies CASSQTPPGLDTQYF. The whole variable domain, remainder taken from reference TRBV18 and TRBJ2-3, is NAGVMQNPRHLVRRRGQEARLRCSPMKGHSHVYWYRQLPEEGLKFMVYLQKENIIDESGMPKERFSAEFPKEGPSILRIQQVVRGDSAAYFCASSQTPPGLDTQYFGPGTRLTVL.